The next 9 T cell receptor beta chains were all read from a single sample in a study of regulatory T cells in long-lasting Graves disease. CDR3-region Arm-PCR and iRepertoire HTBI primers produced the TCR beta libraries. MiXCR was run by TCRdb on the multiplex PCR reads, yielding one entry per CDR3 protein. The sample shows roughly 400,000 distinct CDR3 sequences, less than 25% of them seen only once. Noted time point: persistent/refractory GD, antithyroid drugs over 5 years with positive TRAb. The TCR library was made from RNA extracted from PBMCs. The sequencing used peripheral blood mononuclear cells (PBMCs), collected when the disease was refractory, from a patient treated with antithyroid drugs. The receptor set was obtained from a female donor with Graves disease.

The table lists this clonotype with many counts. The chain recombines TRBV20-1 with TRBJ2-7; 8 positions agree with TRBD1. This CDR3 comprises 15 residues. Germline trimming cut 0 bases from V and 4 bases from J; bases unmatched to any gene: 8. Germline-derived CDR1 and CDR2 are DFQATT and SNEGSKA (reference sequence). CDR3 residues: CSARDSARGPYEQYF. CDR3 nucleotides: TGCAGTGCTAGAGATTCGGCCAGGGGGCCGTACGAGCAGTACTTC.

This clonotype was counted at least ten times. This chain links TRBV27 with TRBJ1-6, with D perhaps TRBD1 (5 bases). V dropped 3 bases and J dropped 10 bases, with 13 bases sitting between them. Germline V CDR1 and CDR2: MNHEY, SMNVEV (reference sequence). The CDR3 spans 14 residues. The CDR3 is CASSFMGERSPLHF. In DNA form, the CDR3 reads TGTGCCAGCAGTTTCATGGGGGAGCGATCACCCCTCCACTTT.

Ten or more counts support this clonotype. The rearrangement links TRBV20-1 to TRBJ1-2; D gene ambiguous. The germline CDR1 and CDR2 sequences are DFQATT and SNEGSKA (reference sequence). CDR3 size: 13 residues. V dropped 1 base and J dropped 6 bases, with 12 bases sitting between them. In DNA, the CDR3 is TGCAGTGCTAGAGTGTTAGGGTCCGATGGCTACACCTTC. Protein product: CSARVLGSDGYTF.

J is TRBJ2-7 and V is TRBV19, with TRBD2 identical over 9 bases. V was pared by 5 bases and J by 3 bases, with 11 bases of the junction left unmatched. Germline loops: CDR1 LNHDA, CDR2 SQIVND (reference sequence). CDR3 length: 16 residues. CDR3 coding DNA: TGTGCCAGTAGTCCTCGGGACAGCGGGGGGATCTACGAGCAGTACTTC. Protein product: CASSPRDSGGIYEQYF.

The gene calls are TRBV14 and TRBJ2-7; D is unresolved. V was trimmed by 0 bases and J by 2 bases, leaving 14 bases between them. This CDR3 has 16 residues. Germline V gives CDR1 SGHDN, CDR2 FVKESK. The CDR3: CASSQDRARSPYEQYF. In nucleotides, the CDR3 is TGTGCCAGCAGCCAAGATCGAGCGAGGAGCCCCTACGAGCAGTACTTC.

With respect to this clonotype: At one end the junction does not follow the germline gene, possibly because of a read error. The chain couples TRBV15 to TRBJ1-2; D gene unclear. The CDR3 totals 15 residues. Germline V lookup: CDR1 LNHNV, CDR2 YYDKDF (reference sequence). CDR3 sequence (DNA): TGCGCCACCACTCCGGGCAGGATCTCTAACTATGGCTACACCTTC. Residues: CATTPGRISNYGYTF.

The gene calls are TRBV30 and TRBJ1-1; D unclear. The length of the CDR3 is 12 residues. V lost 7 bases to trimming and J lost 0 bases, with 9 bases between them. Germline CDR1 and CDR2: GTSNPN and SVGIG (reference sequence). This CDR3 is CALSRLNTEAFF. The CDR3, as DNA: TGTGCCTTGTCGCGGTTGAACACTGAAGCTTTCTTT. Looking up the rest from reference TRBV30 and TRBJ1-1 gives the full variable domain: SQTIHQWPATLVQPVGSPLSLECTVEGTSNPNLYWYRQAAGRGLQLLFYSVGIGQISSEVPQNLSASRPQDRQFILSSKKLLLSDSGFYLCALSRLNTEAFFGQGTRLTVV.

This clonotype showed up many times. The chain combines TRBV11-2 with TRBJ2-7, with D perhaps TRBD1 (6 bases). The V and J ends lost 6 bases and 6 bases respectively, with 18 bases between them. Germline V gene data show CDR1 as SGHAT and CDR2 as FQNNGV. This CDR3 contains 14 residues. The CDR3 here is CASRGPGPTGEQYF. The CDR3, as DNA: TGTGCCAGCAGGGGCCCCGGGCCGACAGGCGAGCAGTACTTC.

Comments on this clonotype: Just one base apart from a much larger clone, this may be a read error. This rearrangement joins TRBV6-1 to TRBJ1-1, with D unclear. Germline V gene lookup returns CDR1 MNHNS and CDR2 SASEGT. The CDR3 length is 16 residues. The CDR3 region is CASSPLTADMNTEALF. The CDR3 bases are TGTGCCAGCAGCCCCCTGACGGCTGACATGAACACTGAAGCTCTCTTT.